One sample yielded the 8 T cell receptor beta chains listed below, sequenced in a study of cytomegalovirus exposure and HLA in healthy donors. Sequencing was performed with immunoSEQ multiplex PCR; in TCRdb, only in-frame clones are kept and a portion is missing. The table lists over 100,000 clones, approximately 87% of them singletons, with about 6% in the top ten. Sequencing was done on a sample of PBMCs. Receptor source: a young woman in good health and CMV-seropositive.

This clone was counted once. The chain joins TRBV4-1 to TRBJ1-1, with TRBD1 matching over 9 bases. CDR3 length equals 13 residues. CDR1 and CDR2 from the germline V gene are MGHRA and YSYEKL. V shed 4 bases and J 7 bases; nucleotides not matched to a gene: 4. CDR3 region: CASSPGQGGEAFF. In DNA form, the CDR3 reads TGCGCCAGCAGCCCGGGACAGGGCGGTGAAGCTTTCTTT.

The chain carries TRBV6-5 and TRBJ1-3; D is uncertain. The CDR3 is made up of 16 amino acids. CDR1 is MNHEY, CDR2 SVGAGI, per germline. Trimming removed 0 bases at V and 3 bases at J, with 12 bases between. Written as DNA, the CDR3 is TGTGCCAGCAGTTACTCGAGAAATCACCGTGGAAACACCATATATTTT. The encoded protein is CASSYSRNHRGNTIYF.

The chain links TRBV11-3 to TRBJ1-1; no reliable D call. This CDR3 is 13 amino acids long. Germline-derived CDR1 and CDR2 are SGHNT and YENEEA. Trimming stripped 1 base from V and 3 bases from J, with 6 bases between. The CDR3 DNA follows: TGTGCCAGCAGCTTAGGTTCGGACACTGAAGCTTTCTTT. Encoded protein: CASSLGSDTEAFF.

The chain joins TRBV4-2 to TRBJ2-3, with TRBD2 matching 11 bases. The germline CDR1 and CDR2 sequences are LGHNA and YNFKEQ. The CDR3 length is 16 residues. Unmatched junction bases numbered 4, after V lost 4 bases and J lost 1 base. CDR3 in amino acids: CASSPSTSGGTDTQYF. The CDR3 coding sequence is TGTGCCAGCAGCCCCTCGACTAGCGGGGGCACAGATACGCAGTATTTT.

CDR3 sequence reads: CASRTIITGAYNEQFF. Written as DNA, the CDR3 is TGTGCCAGCAGAACAATAATTACAGGGGCCTACAATGAGCAGTTCTTC. The rearrangement links TRBV28 to TRBJ2-1; 7 nucleotides line up with TRBD1. The CDR3 totals 16 residues. J gave up 2 bases and V 6 bases, and 10 bases lay outside the gene matches. Germline V gives CDR1 MDHEN, CDR2 SYDVKM.

The chain joins TRBV29-1 to TRBJ1-1; 7 positions match TRBD1. The CDR3 is made up of 13 amino acids. V gave up 3 bases and J gave up 1 base; unmatched junction bases: 2. Germline V gene lookup returns CDR1 SQVTM and CDR2 ANQGSEA. The CDR3 protein is CSVEGQPNTEAFF. The CDR3 DNA reads TGCAGCGTTGAGGGACAGCCGAACACTGAAGCTTTCTTT.

The chain has TRBV29-1 and TRBJ2-5, with D hard to call. Germline CDR1 is SQVTM and CDR2 is ANQGSEA. Trimming shortened V by 4 bases and J by 2 bases, and 8 bases separated the two germline ends. CDR3 length: 12 residues. CDR3 nucleotides: TGCAGCGTTGTTAGACTTCAAGAGACCCAGTACTTC. Translating gives CSVVRLQETQYF. The whole variable domain, filled in from reference TRBV29-1 and TRBJ2-5, reads SAVISQKPSRDICQRGTSLTIQCQVDSQVTMMFWYRQQPGQSLTLIATANQGSEATYESGFVIDKFPISRPNLTFSTLTVSNMSPEDSSIYLCSVVRLQETQYFGPGTRLLVL.

A single count supports this clone. J is TRBJ1-2 and V is TRBV6-5; 7 bases align to TRBD1. The ends lost 5 bases at V and 0 bases at J; junction bases unmatched: 6. The CDR3 is made up of 15 amino acids. Looked up from germline, CDR1 is MNHEY and CDR2 is SVGAGI. The CDR3, as DNA: TGTGCCAGCAGTCCGACAGGGCTACCTAACTATGGCTACACCTTC. This encodes CASSPTGLPNYGYTF.